This note documents a single T cell receptor beta chain sequence. The data stem from a study of blood T cell repertoires in COVID-19. Overall study context: Both acute and convalescent COVID-19 samples were obtained from the United States, Italy and Spain. Nucleic acid was either cDNA or gDNA, and it came from T cells, B-cell-depleted T cells, or PBMCs.

Original analysis: By means of reference gene primer amplification, nucleated cell counts were estimated. The protocol was immunoSEQ multiplex PCR, while the TCRdb copy is restricted to in-frame clones and leaves out a portion. V, J and clone size derive from that table, while D and trimming were established from the DNA sequence. This sample yields roughly 80,000 clones, of which approximately 82% are seen a single time; about a fifth belongs to the top ten. The CDR3 is 12 residues long. V was cut by 3 bases and J by 11 bases, with 10 bases left in between. The clonotype was recovered from a human donor in a cohort sampled during active COVID-19. The chain recombines TRBV12-3 or TRBV12-4 with TRBJ2-2, with TRBD2 as a possible D gene (5 bases). Sequenced material: peripheral blood. CDR3 protein: CASSFAEGELFF. The CDR3 DNA is TGTGCCAGCAGTTTCGCTGAGGGTGAGCTGTTTTTT.